The 25 T cell receptor beta chains in this list originate from one sample, sequenced in a study of blood T cell repertoires in COVID-19. Some clones are missing from TCRdb's copy, which holds only in-frame ones; the method was immunoSEQ multiplex PCR. The repertoire holds nearly 300,000 clones, with approximately 84% as singletons. The sequencing input was peripheral blood. The receptor source for this set is a human donor with COVID-19, enrolled during active disease. The donor label of this sample is uncertain.

V is TRBV6-5 and J is TRBJ2-2; 7 nucleotides agree with TRBD2. The CDR3 sequence is 15 residues long. The germline gives CDR1 MNHEY, CDR2 SVGAGI. V gave up 4 bases and J gave up 2 bases; unmatched junction bases: 4. For the CDR3, the DNA is TGTGCCAGCAGTTTAGCGGGCCTCAACACCGGGGAGCTGTTTTTT. Protein: CASSLAGLNTGELFF.

The rearrangement joins TRBV2 to TRBJ1-2; TRBD1 matches at 8 bases. CDR1 is SNHLY, CDR2 FYNNEI, per germline. V dropped 4 bases and J dropped 3; count of bases not matched to a gene: 4. This CDR3 has 14 amino acids. This CDR3 is CASSVGTGYYGYTF. The CDR3 nucleotides read TGTGCCAGCAGTGTCGGGACAGGCTACTATGGCTACACCTTC.

This chain uses TRBV7-2 with TRBJ2-1; D gene ambiguous. This CDR3 is built from 15 residues. Trimming shortened V by 3 bases and J by 0 bases, and 9 bases separated the two germline ends. CDR1 and CDR2 from the germline V gene are SGHTA and FQGNSA. The CDR3 reads CASSFTVSSYNEQFF. The CDR3 bases are TGTGCCAGCAGCTTTACAGTAAGCTCCTACAATGAGCAGTTCTTC.

The chain links TRBV19 to TRBJ2-3, with 9 bases fitting TRBD1. Germline CDR1 and CDR2: LNHDA and SQIVND (reference sequence). V was pared by 4 bases and J by 3 bases, with 8 bases of the junction left unmatched. This CDR3 spans 16 amino acids. The CDR3 sequence is CASSTYRGRGTDTQYF. The CDR3 nucleotides read TGTGCCAGTAGTACCTACAGGGGGCGCGGTACAGATACGCAGTATTTT.

The table lists this clone with a count of one. The CDR3 DNA follows: TGTGCCAGTAGTATCGGAGCTTTGGAGACCCAGTACTTC. It is translated as CASSIGALETQYF. The rearrangement links TRBV19 to TRBJ2-5; no firm D call. This CDR3 is built from 13 residues. CDR1 and CDR2 (germline): LNHDA, SQIVND (reference sequence). V lost 3 bases to trimming and J lost 5 bases, with 10 bases between them.

This chain connects TRBV9 to TRBJ2-5; TRBD1 agrees at 7 bases. Germline CDR1 and CDR2: SGDLS and YYNGEE. The CDR3 is 16 residues long. V lost 0 bases and J lost 1; bases outside the gene matches: 6. The CDR3 DNA sequence: TGTGCCAGCAGCGTAGGGGGACAGAGGTTCCAAGAGACCCAGTACTTC. This sequence encodes CASSVGGQRFQETQYF. The full variable domain, in which reference TRBV9 and TRBJ2-5 provide the parts outside the CDR3, is DSGVTQTPKHLITATGQRVTLRCSPRSGDLSVYWYQQSLDQGLQFLIQYYNGEERAKGNILERFSAQQFPDLHSELNLSSLELGDSALYFCASSVGGQRFQETQYFGPGTRLLVL.

This chain joins TRBV19 and TRBJ1-3; unclear D gene. This CDR3 is built from 15 residues. The V end was cut by 5 bases, the J end by 4 bases, with 15 bases between. CDR1 and CDR2 from the germline V gene are LNHDA and SQIVND (reference sequence). The CDR3 sequence: CASSQKADRGNTIYF. CDR3 nucleotide sequence: TGTGCCAGTAGTCAAAAAGCGGACCGGGGAAACACCATATATTTT.

This clone was counted a few times. The chain couples TRBV5-6 to TRBJ2-5; 8 nucleotides agree with TRBD2. The germline CDR1 and CDR2 sequences are SGHDT and YYEEEE. Unmatched junction bases numbered 16, after V lost 5 bases and J lost 4 bases. CDR3 size: 17 residues. In nucleotides, the CDR3 is TGTGCCAGCAGACCCGGGACTAGTTTATCCATGCGAGAGACCCAGTACTTC. Its protein product is CASRPGTSLSMRETQYF.

This chain connects TRBV28 to TRBJ1-1; D unclear. Germline V lookup: CDR1 MDHEN, CDR2 SYDVKM. V was pared by 4 bases and J by 1 base, with 10 bases between. There are 14 residues in the CDR3. The CDR3 DNA reads as TGTGCCAGCAGTTGGATTCAGGCGAACACTGAAGCTTTCTTT. Residues: CASSWIQANTEAFF.

The rearrangement uses TRBV5-1 and TRBJ2-4; D gene uncertain. Trimming took off 1 base at V and 2 bases at J, with 7 bases between the two ends. Germline loops: CDR1 SGHRS, CDR2 YFSETQ. The CDR3 contains 14 residues. The DNA of the CDR3 is TGCGCCAGCAGCTTGACGGTTTCCAAAAACATTCAGTACTTC. It specifies CASSLTVSKNIQYF.

This clone was observed a handful of times. The rearrangement joins TRBV3-1 (or the pseudogene TRBV3-2) to TRBJ1-2; D is perhaps TRBD1 (5 bases). V was shortened by 4 bases and J by 5 bases, with 14 bases between the two germline ends. The CDR3 extends over 14 amino acids. Germline V gene sequence: CDR1 LGHDT, CDR2 YNNKEL (reference sequence). In DNA form, the CDR3 reads TGTGCCAGCAGCCCAGGGTCGGGTCGGTATGGCTACACCTTC. This codes for CASSPGSGRYGYTF.

The rearrangement uses TRBV28 and TRBJ1-2; 11 nucleotides line up with TRBD1. Germline values: CDR1 MDHEN, CDR2 SYDVKM. The V gene end was trimmed by 5 bases and the J gene end by 7 bases; junction bases not matched to a gene: 9. This CDR3 spans 15 amino acids. DNA of the CDR3: TGTGCCAGCAGTGTCCGGGACAGGGGGGGTTCTGGCTACACCTTC. The encoded protein is CASSVRDRGGSGYTF.

This clone was counted between two and nine times. The chain employs TRBV11-3 and TRBJ1-1; maybe TRBD1 (5 bases). This CDR3 has 13 residues. Deletions cut 5 bases from V and 3 bases from J, with 10 bases between. The germline gives CDR1 SGHNT, CDR2 YENEEA. The CDR3 DNA sequence: TGTGCCAGCAGCCCTACGGGGGACACTGAAGCTTTCTTT. It translates to CASSPTGDTEAFF.

The rearrangement links TRBV28 to TRBJ1-2; TRBD1 is a possible D gene (6 bases). The ends were cut back, 8 bases at V and 3 bases at J, with 22 bases in the middle. The CDR3 has 16 amino acids. The germline V gene has CDR1 MDHEN and CDR2 SYDVKM. The CDR3 sequence: CASYLEGGRRDYGYTF. Here the CDR3 DNA reads TGTGCCAGCTATTTAGAGGGGGGGCGCAGGGACTATGGCTACACCTTC.

The chain carries TRBV28 and TRBJ1-5; the D is unclear. The CDR3 extends over 15 amino acids. With 6 bases removed from V and 0 bases from J, the gap between germline ends came to 12 bases. CDR1 MDHEN and CDR2 SYDVKM come from the germline V gene. The CDR3 is CASSPSRYSNQPQHF. The CDR3 DNA reads TGTGCCAGCAGCCCTAGTCGGTATAGCAATCAGCCCCAGCATTTT.

The J gene is TRBJ1-2, the V gene TRBV7-8; D is ambiguous. Germline-derived CDR1 and CDR2 are SGHVS and FQNEAQ. This CDR3 has 14 residues. Trimming cost V 5 bases and J 6 bases, with 16 bases left between them. For the CDR3, the DNA is TGTGCCAGCAGCATGGGCCTCCTTCCGGATGGCTACACCTTC. This sequence encodes CASSMGLLPDGYTF.

The CDR3 DNA sequence: TGTGCCAGCTCTCCTACCGGGACAGGGGCGAGGGACTATGGCTACACCTTC. Its protein product is CASSPTGTGARDYGYTF. This rearrangement joins TRBV18 to TRBJ1-2, with TRBD1 identical over 10 bases. V shed 6 bases, J shed 3 bases, and the junction held 13 bases outside the gene matches. Germline values: CDR1 KGHSH, CDR2 LQKENI. CDR3 length equals 17 residues. Filled out from reference TRBV18 and TRBJ1-2, the complete variable domain reads NAGVMQNPRHLVRRRGQEARLRCSPMKGHSHVYWYRQLPEEGLKFMVYLQKENIIDESGMPKERFSAEFPKEGPSILRIQQVVRGDSAAYFCASSPTGTGARDYGYTFGSGTRLTVV.

V gene TRBV28 combines with J gene TRBJ2-5; 9 bases fit TRBD1. This CDR3 spans 15 amino acids. Per germline, CDR1 MDHEN and CDR2 SYDVKM. The ends lost 6 bases at V and 1 base at J; junction bases unmatched: 6. The CDR3 DNA is TGTGCCAGCAGCTCCGGACAGGGGTTCCAAGAGACCCAGTACTTC. It translates to CASSSGQGFQETQYF.

This clone was counted once. The DNA for the CDR3 is TGTGCCAGCAGTTACTCTGCCGGGAGCGCGGGAGAGCAGTACTTC. As protein: CASSYSAGSAGEQYF. The chain couples TRBV6-5 to TRBJ2-7; tentative D call: TRBD2 (6 bases). The germline CDR1 and CDR2 sequences are MNHEY and SVGAGI. The CDR3 covers 15 residues. With 0 bases removed from V and 7 bases from J, the gap between germline ends came to 16 bases.

A remark on this clone: Other DNA sequences in the sample encode the same CDR3. This chain joins TRBV3-1 (or the pseudogene TRBV3-2) and TRBJ2-7; D gene ambiguous. The CDR3 length is 14 residues. CDR1 is LGHDT, CDR2 YNNKEL, per germline (reference sequence). V shed 1 base and J shed 0 bases, with 7 bases lying between them. CDR3 nucleotides: TGTGCCAGCAGCCAAGGGAGATCCTCCTACGAGCAGTACTTC. This encodes CASSQGRSSYEQYF.

The V call is TRBV21-1, the J call TRBJ2-1; the DNA was not compared with TRBD2, the D call given in the table. TRBV21-1 corresponds to a pseudogene. The CDR3 consists of 18 residues. The CDR3, as DNA: TGTGCCAGCAGCAAAAGCCCTCCCGGGACTAGCGCCTGCAATGAGCAGTTCTTC. Its translation: CASSKSPPGTSACNEQFF.

The gene calls are TRBV6-5 and TRBJ1-4; possibly TRBD1 for D (5 bases). CDR1 is MNHEY and CDR2 is SVGAGI in the germline V gene. V dropped 7 bases and J dropped 5 bases, with 14 bases sitting between them. The CDR3 covers 14 residues. The chain's CDR3 is CASNNGQDNEKLFF. In nucleotides, the CDR3 is TGTGCCAGCAATAATGGACAAGACAATGAAAAACTGTTTTTT.

The J gene is TRBJ1-1, the V gene TRBV19; a weak D match, TRBD1 (5 bases). Per the germline V gene, CDR1 is LNHDA and CDR2 is SQIVND (reference sequence). Between the trimmed V and J ends, which lost 5 bases and 1 base, there was a span of 8 bases. The CDR3 spans 13 residues. Written as DNA, the CDR3 is TGTGCCAGTAGTGCGGACACGAACACTGAAGCTTTCTTT. This translates into CASSADTNTEAFF.

The genes are TRBV28 and TRBJ1-4, with D perhaps TRBD1 (6 bases). V lost 3 bases and J 5 bases, leaving 13 bases between the germline ends. Germline V gene data show CDR1 as MDHEN and CDR2 as SYDVKM. The length of the CDR3 is 15 residues. CDR3 DNA: TGTGCCAGCAGTTTTTTGGGGCAGGGGAATGAAAAACTGTTTTTT. Translating gives CASSFLGQGNEKLFF.

The chain carries TRBV5-1 and TRBJ2-7, with a weak D call TRBD2 (7 bases). Germline values: CDR1 SGHRS, CDR2 YFSETQ. The ends were cut back, 7 bases at V and 4 bases at J, with 15 bases in the middle. The CDR3 covers 13 residues. CDR3: CASSQGGGYEQYF. For the CDR3, the DNA is TGCGCCAGCTCACAGGGCGGGGGTTACGAGCAGTACTTC.